Each of the 22 T cell receptor beta chains below was sequenced from the same sample in a study of T cell responses to AZD1222 COVID-19 vaccine (dated by TCRdb to the early 2020s). The time point label, read with the paper, signifies: baseline before first vaccination. The library was obtained by the immunoSEQ multiplex PCR assay. TCRdb limited this immuneACCESS table to in-frame rearrangements with V and J called. A share of clones is missing; checked studies link under half to unresolved V genes, and the rest is unexplained. This sample has over 110,000 clones in its table, and about 92% of those were observed once. The leading ten clones occupy 4.5% to 5.5% of the sample. Sequenced here: peripheral blood, sampled on day 0 of AZD1222 vaccination. All receptors derive from an adult in good health.

The V and J genes are TRBV6-6 and TRBJ1-3; D call uncertain. The CDR3 spans 15 residues. Germline V gene data show CDR1 as MNHNY and CDR2 as SVGAGI (reference sequence). The V and J ends lost 0 bases and 7 bases respectively, with 13 bases between them. The CDR3 region is CASSYSSGRFNTIYF. The CDR3 DNA sequence: TGTGCCAGCAGTTACTCAAGCGGGCGATTTAACACCATATATTTT.

V usage is TRBV30 and J usage is TRBJ2-3; D ambiguous. CDR3 length: 12 residues. Germline-derived CDR1 and CDR2 are GTSNPN and SVGIG (reference sequence). V dropped 3 bases and J dropped 0 bases, with 4 bases sitting between them. The CDR3 here is CAWRKSTDTQYF. The CDR3 bases are TGTGCCTGGAGGAAAAGCACAGATACGCAGTATTTT.

The J gene is TRBJ1-3, the V gene TRBV4-3; D is undetermined. Germline V gives CDR1 LGHNA, CDR2 YSLEER. The CDR3 runs to 16 residues. V lost 0 bases to trimming and J lost 0 bases, with 9 bases between them. In DNA, the CDR3 is TGCGCCAGCAGCCAAGATGGTACGGACTCTGGAAACACCATATATTTT. This gives the protein CASSQDGTDSGNTIYF.

This sequence joins TRBV11-2 and TRBJ1-5; 7 bases are shared with TRBD1. Germline values: CDR1 SGHAT, CDR2 FQNNGV. The CDR3 is 16 amino acids. Trimming at V came to 1 base and at J to 5 bases, leaving 8 bases not matched to a gene. In DNA, the CDR3 is TGTGCCAGCAGCTTAGGGATACAGGGGCGGTATCAGCCCCAGCATTTT. Its protein is CASSLGIQGRYQPQHF.

This chain joins TRBV5-1 and TRBJ2-2; D is unclear. The CDR3 is 14 residues long. Germline V gives CDR1 SGHRS, CDR2 YFSETQ. Trimming cost V 0 bases and J 6 bases, with 9 bases left between them. The CDR3 coding sequence is TGCGCCAGCAGCTTGGATTCAAGATCCGGGGAGCTGTTTTTT. Its protein is CASSLDSRSGELFF. Looking up the rest from reference TRBV5-1 and TRBJ2-2 gives the full variable domain: KAGVTQTPRYLIKTRGQQVTLSCSPISGHRSVSWYQQTPGQGLQFLFEYFSETQRNKGNFPGRFSGRQFSNSRSEMNVSTLELGDSALYLCASSLDSRSGELFFGEGSRLTVL.

This chain uses TRBV9 with TRBJ2-6; D gene unclear. Trimming cost V 4 bases and J 0 bases, with 8 bases left between them. CDR3 length equals 15 residues. In germline, CDR1 is SGDLS, CDR2 YYNGEE. CDR3 region: CASSPLDSGANVLTF. The CDR3, as DNA: TGTGCCAGCAGCCCCCTTGACTCTGGGGCCAACGTCCTGACTTTC.

The CDR3 loop reads CASSYSAKYNEQFF. Written as DNA, the CDR3 is TGTGCCAGCAGTTACTCGGCCAAATACAATGAGCAGTTCTTC. The rearrangement joins TRBV6-2 or TRBV6-3 to TRBJ2-1; D uncertain. The CDR3 covers 14 residues. V was clipped by 0 bases and J by 4 bases, with 7 bases between them. Looked up from germline, CDR1 is MNHEY and CDR2 is SVGEGT.

The chain employs TRBV29-1 and TRBJ1-2; D is undetermined. V lost 2 bases, J lost 3 bases, and 10 bases lay in between. CDR3 length equals 13 residues. Germline V lookup: CDR1 SQVTM, CDR2 ANQGSEA. This CDR3 is CSVETPVDYGYTF. The CDR3 DNA follows: TGCAGCGTTGAAACCCCCGTCGACTATGGCTACACCTTC.

The rearrangement uses TRBV4-1 and TRBJ1-2; D ambiguous. Germline V lookup: CDR1 MGHRA, CDR2 YSYEKL. The CDR3 loop spans 15 amino acids. V shed 0 bases and J shed 4 bases, with 12 bases lying between them. This CDR3 reads CASSQDQVSSYGYTF. The CDR3, as DNA: TGCGCCAGCAGCCAAGATCAGGTTTCCTCCTATGGCTACACCTTC.

CDR3 sequence reads: CASSQVRTGTEAFF. As DNA, the CDR3 is TGCGCCAGCAGCCAAGTTCGGACTGGCACTGAAGCTTTCTTT. The chain links TRBV4-3 to TRBJ1-1; D unresolved. The CDR3 extends over 14 amino acids. Per germline, CDR1 LGHNA and CDR2 YSLEER. V lost 1 base and J lost 4, with 10 bases in between.

This clone showed up just once. This rearrangement joins TRBV4-3 to TRBJ1-1; no reliable D call. Germline V gene data show CDR1 as LGHNA and CDR2 as YSLEER. V lost 4 bases to trimming and J lost 3 bases, with 21 bases between them. The CDR3 length is 17 residues. The DNA of the CDR3 is TGCGCCAGCAGCCCGAGTGGGAACAGTTTGATAGACACTGAAGCTTTCTTT. Translation gives CASSPSGNSLIDTEAFF.

This chain links TRBV2 with TRBJ2-1; D is perhaps TRBD1 (5 bases). The V gene lost 4 bases and the J gene lost 7 bases, with 14 bases spanning the gap. CDR1 is SNHLY, CDR2 FYNNEI, per germline. This CDR3 spans 14 amino acids. The CDR3 nucleotides read TGTGCCAGCAGTGGAACCAGGGTAGGGAATGAGCAGTTCTTC. Its protein product is CASSGTRVGNEQFF. The variable domain in full, completed from reference TRBV2 and TRBJ2-1, reads EPEVTQTPSHQVTQMGQEVILRCVPISNHLYFYWYRQILGQKVEFLVSFYNNEISEKSEIFDDQFSVERPDGSNFTLKIRSTKLEDSAMYFCASSGTRVGNEQFFGPGTRLTVL.

The V and J genes are TRBV27 and TRBJ2-2; D perhaps matches TRBD2 (5 bases). The CDR3 runs 14 residues. From germline, CDR1 is MNHEY and CDR2 SMNVEV (reference sequence). Trimming took 5 bases from V and 6 from J, leaving 13 bases between them. The DNA of the CDR3 is TGTGCCAGCAGTCTAACTACGCGGGCCGGGGAGCTGTTTTTT. Translating it yields CASSLTTRAGELFF.

V and J are TRBV5-1 and TRBJ2-1; 11 bases map to TRBD1. The V gene end was trimmed by 4 bases and the J gene end by 10 bases; junction bases not matched to a gene: 4. CDR3 length: 13 residues. Germline V gene sequence: CDR1 SGHRS, CDR2 YFSETQ. The CDR3 DNA follows: TGCGCCAGCAGCCCAGGGACAGGGGGGGAGCAGTTCTTC. The encoded protein is CASSPGTGGEQFF.

This chain connects TRBV7-9 to TRBJ2-2; 12 bases line up with TRBD2. J lost 3 bases, V lost 4 bases, and 3 bases had no gene match. The CDR3 contains 16 residues. Germline V CDR1 and CDR2: SEHNR, FQNEAQ (reference sequence). CDR3 bases: TGTGCCAGCAGCTGGCGACTAGCGGGAGACACCGGGGAGCTGTTTTTT. It specifies CASSWRLAGDTGELFF.

Comment on this clone: The sample carries other DNA sequences with the same CDR3. The V gene is TRBV7-9, the J gene TRBJ2-7; D remains unclear. The ends were cut back, 5 bases at V and 2 bases at J, with 4 bases in the middle. The CDR3 is made up of 11 amino acids. Germline V gene data show CDR1 as SEHNR and CDR2 as FQNEAQ (reference sequence). The CDR3 coding sequence is TGTGCCAGCAGCCTTACCTACGAGCAGTACTTC. Its translation: CASSLTYEQYF.

V is TRBV7-9 and J is TRBJ2-2; TRBD2 matches at 7 bases. The trim removed 5 bases at V and 7 bases at J, leaving 7 bases unmatched. The V gene's germline CDR1 is SEHNR and CDR2 FQNEAQ (reference sequence). The length of the CDR3 is 14 residues. CDR3 sequence: CASSRQSGVGELFF. CDR3 in DNA: TGTGCCAGCAGCCGCCAAAGCGGGGTCGGGGAGCTGTTTTTT.

The CDR3 DNA reads TGTGCCAGCAGCTTTAGGGGCCGAAGCTCCTACAATGAGCAGTTCTTC. This sequence encodes CASSFRGRSSYNEQFF. V usage is TRBV5-6 and J usage is TRBJ2-1, with TRBD1 as a possible D gene (5 bases). This CDR3 region has 16 residues. Germline V gives CDR1 SGHDT, CDR2 YYEEEE. Trimming took 2 bases from V and 0 from J, leaving 12 bases between them.

This chain links TRBV5-4 with TRBJ2-5; either TRBD1 or TRBD2 may fit D (6 bases each). Trimming cost V 9 bases and J 2 bases, with 14 bases left between them. The CDR3 runs 13 residues. CDR1 and CDR2 from the germline V gene are SGHNT and YYREEE (reference sequence). The CDR3 bases are TGTGCCACTAAACGGGGGCAACAAGAGACCCAGTACTTC. Protein sequence: CATKRGQQETQYF.

The chain employs TRBV7-2 and TRBJ1-6; D gene unclear. CDR3 length equals 14 residues. V was shortened by 0 bases and J by 10 bases, with 10 bases between the two germline ends. The germline V gene encodes CDR1 SGHTA and CDR2 FQGNSA. The CDR3 DNA is TGTGCCAGCAGCTTAGCGGGTGGAGGATCACCCCTCCACTTT. Protein product: CASSLAGGGSPLHF.

V gene TRBV19 combines with J gene TRBJ2-5; 8 bases align to TRBD2. The V and J ends lost 1 base and 5 bases, in that order; junction bases with no gene match: 3. The germline CDR1 and CDR2 sequences are LNHDA and SQIVND (reference sequence). CDR3 size: 14 residues. The CDR3 loop reads CASSIGTSPETQYF. CDR3 DNA sequence: TGTGCCAGTAGTATAGGGACTAGCCCTGAGACCCAGTACTTC.

The chain recombines TRBV6-2 or TRBV6-3 with TRBJ2-5; D gene ambiguous. CDR3 length: 14 amino acids. The V gene lost 6 bases and the J gene lost 2 bases, with 13 bases spanning the gap. Looked up from germline, CDR1 is MNHEY and CDR2 is SVGEGT. In nucleotides, the CDR3 is TGTGCCAGCAGCCCTCTCGGGCTTCAAGAGACCCAGTACTTC. It is translated as CASSPLGLQETQYF.